Shown below are 25 T cell receptor beta chains from a single sample sequenced in a study of blood T cell repertoires in COVID-19. Produced via immunoSEQ multiplex PCR; TCRdb's table is partial and in-frame only. The repertoire holds approximately 150,000 clones, with about 88% as singletons. Material: peripheral blood. The receptors were sampled from a human donor with acute or convalescent COVID-19. The donor label of this sample is uncertain.

The chain combines TRBV28 with TRBJ1-2; no reliable D call. Germline V gene data show CDR1 as MDHEN and CDR2 as SYDVKM. The length of the CDR3 is 15 residues. Between the trimmed V and J ends, which lost 4 bases and 4 bases, there was a span of 16 bases. The CDR3 DNA follows: TGTGCCAGCAGTTCCTCGGAGGCGCGGGCCTATGGCTACACCTTC. Its translation: CASSSSEARAYGYTF.

This chain links TRBV5-1 with TRBJ2-7; possibly TRBD2 for D (6 bases). The germline V gene encodes CDR1 SGHRS and CDR2 YFSETQ. The V and J ends lost 2 bases and 4 bases respectively, with 16 bases between them. This CDR3 comprises 15 residues. The CDR3 DNA follows: TGCGCCAGCAGCTTTATAGGTGGGGCGGGATACGAGCAGTACTTC. Translated, it gives CASSFIGGAGYEQYF.

The rearrangement joins TRBV9 to TRBJ2-5; 12 bases line up with TRBD2. CDR1 is SGDLS and CDR2 is YYNGEE in the germline V gene. V shed 1 base and J 0 bases; nucleotides not matched to a gene: 13. The CDR3 runs 20 residues. The chain's CDR3 is CASSVSGGLAGGAYQETQYF. The CDR3 region has the DNA TGTGCCAGCAGCGTATCTGGTGGGCTAGCGGGGGGGGCGTACCAAGAGACCCAGTACTTC.

The chain links TRBV18 to TRBJ2-1, with D possibly matching TRBD2 (7 bases). Germline loops: CDR1 KGHSH, CDR2 LQKENI. Trimming cost V 3 bases and J 5 bases, with 14 bases left between them. This CDR3 spans 15 amino acids. The CDR3 loop reads CASSPGGALDNEQFF. As DNA, the CDR3 is TGTGCCAGCTCACCGGGGGGGGCCTTGGACAATGAGCAGTTCTTC.

This clone was recorded only once. The V and J genes are TRBV21-1 and TRBJ1-2. TRBV21-1 is a listed pseudogene. There are 12 residues in the CDR3. CDR3 nucleotide sequence: TGTGCCAGCAGCCCCCTTCGGGTCGGGTGGGCCTTC. Residues: CASSPLRVGWAF.

This clone was observed many times. The CDR3 nucleotides read TGTGCCAGCAGCCTAAAAAAGACGGGACAGAATAACTATGGCTACACCTTC. This translates into CASSLKKTGQNNYGYTF. V usage is TRBV7-9 and J usage is TRBJ1-2, with 7 bases identical to TRBD1. CDR3 size: 17 residues. Germline trimming cut 5 bases from V and 1 base from J; bases unmatched to any gene: 13. Germline lookup yields CDR1 SEHNR and CDR2 FQNEAQ (reference sequence).

As for this clone: Other DNA sequences in the same sample also yield this CDR3. V and J are TRBV28 and TRBJ1-6; 9 bases map to TRBD1. Germline V gene data show CDR1 as MDHEN and CDR2 as SYDVKM. V shed 6 bases, J shed 5 bases, and the junction held 2 bases outside the gene matches. The CDR3 loop spans 14 amino acids. As DNA, the CDR3 is TGTGCCAGCAGCAGGACAGGGGATAATTCACCCCTCCACTTT. It translates to CASSRTGDNSPLHF.

V gene TRBV29-1 combines with J gene TRBJ1-5; D is undetermined. Trimming took 4 bases from V and 3 from J, leaving 10 bases between them. CDR3 length equals 13 residues. Germline V gives CDR1 SQVTM, CDR2 ANQGSEA. CDR3 in DNA: TGCAGCGTTGGCAGCGGCTTCAATCAGCCCCAGCATTTT. It is translated as CSVGSGFNQPQHF.

The J gene is TRBJ2-3, the V gene TRBV7-3; 10 positions agree with TRBD2. With 8 bases clipped from V and 6 bases from J, the junction kept 8 bases outside the gene matches. This CDR3 comprises 14 residues. CDR1 and CDR2 from the germline V gene are SGHTA and FQGTGA. The CDR3 loop is CASGAGGFGDTQYF. DNA of the CDR3: TGTGCCAGCGGAGCGGGAGGGTTTGGGGATACGCAGTATTTT.

The CDR3 nucleotides are TGTGCCAGCAGCCCTCTTAATGTGAACACTGAAGCTTTCTTT. The encoded protein is CASSPLNVNTEAFF. The chain links TRBV4-2 to TRBJ1-1; D gene uncertain. From germline, CDR1 is LGHNA and CDR2 YNFKEQ. V gave up 4 bases and J gave up 0 bases, with 9 bases separating them. CDR3 size: 14 residues.

CDR3 in amino acids: CASSPRTGHSGNTIYF. CDR3 nucleotide sequence: TGTGCCAGCAGCCCCCGGACAGGGCACTCTGGAAACACCATATATTTT. The chain employs TRBV7-2 and TRBJ1-3; 8 nucleotides match TRBD1. The CDR3 is 16 residues long. Germline V gives CDR1 SGHTA, CDR2 FQGNSA. With 5 bases clipped from V and 0 bases from J, the junction kept 6 bases outside the gene matches.

This chain links TRBV19 with TRBJ2-5; the match to TRBD1 covers 8 bases. Losses at the gene ends were 6 bases for V and 5 bases for J; bases not matched to a gene: 14. The germline CDR1 and CDR2 sequences are LNHDA and SQIVND (reference sequence). The CDR3 is made up of 16 amino acids. As DNA, the CDR3 is TGTGCCAGTAGCTTGGGGCAGGGGGCATATAGGGAGACCCAGTACTTC. Its protein product is CASSLGQGAYRETQYF. Based on the CDR3 plus reference TRBV19 and TRBJ2-5, the full variable domain is DGGITQSPKYLFRKEGQNVTLSCEQNLNHDAMYWYRQDPGQGLRLIYYSQIVNDFQKGDIAEGYSVSREKKESFPLTVTSAQKNPTAFYLCASSLGQGAYRETQYFGPGTRLLVL.

The chain links TRBV9 to TRBJ2-1, with 8 bases matching TRBD2. Germline V gene data show CDR1 as SGDLS and CDR2 as YYNGEE. With 0 bases clipped from V and 6 bases from J, the junction kept 2 bases outside the gene matches. The CDR3 is 14 amino acids. CDR3 amino acids: CASSVELAGNEQFF. CDR3 coding DNA: TGTGCCAGCAGCGTAGAGCTAGCGGGCAATGAGCAGTTCTTC.

This clone was found a few times. The V and J genes are TRBV4-2 and TRBJ1-5; 11 bases align to TRBD1. The CDR3 consists of 15 residues. V gave up 4 bases and J gave up 5 bases; unmatched junction bases: 4. Per the germline V gene, CDR1 is LGHNA and CDR2 is YNFKEQ. The CDR3 DNA reads TGTGCCAGCAGCCGCGGACAGGGGGCGCATCAGCCCCAGCATTTT. Translation: CASSRGQGAHQPQHF.

This clone came up once. The chain recombines TRBV6-2 or TRBV6-3 with TRBJ2-7; D is perhaps TRBD1 (5 bases). Trimming cost V 0 bases and J 5 bases, with 14 bases left between them. Germline V CDR1 and CDR2: MNHEY, SVGEGT. This CDR3 has 15 amino acids. CDR3 amino acids: CASSYSTGAVNEQYF. CDR3 nucleotides: TGTGCCAGCAGTTACTCGACTGGGGCGGTCAACGAGCAGTACTTC.

V is TRBV5-1 and J is TRBJ2-1; perhaps TRBD2 as D (6 bases). The germline V and J ends were trimmed by 2 bases and 6 bases, with 15 bases remaining between them. This CDR3 spans 15 amino acids. Per germline, CDR1 SGHRS and CDR2 YFSETQ. The CDR3 loop is CASSFRRGFFNEQFF. CDR3 nucleotides: TGCGCCAGCAGCTTTAGGCGGGGCTTCTTCAATGAGCAGTTCTTC. The full variable domain, rest sourced from reference TRBV5-1 and TRBJ2-1, is KAGVTQTPRYLIKTRGQQVTLSCSPISGHRSVSWYQQTPGQGLQFLFEYFSETQRNKGNFPGRFSGRQFSNSRSEMNVSTLELGDSALYLCASSFRRGFFNEQFFGPGTRLTVL.

The chain joins TRBV14 to TRBJ1-2, with 8 bases aligning to TRBD1. Unmatched junction bases numbered 13, after V lost 5 bases and J lost 8 bases. This CDR3 is 15 amino acids long. CDR1 SGHDN and CDR2 FVKESK come from the germline V gene. CDR3 in amino acids: CASSSWTGTVEGYTF. In nucleotides, the CDR3 is TGTGCCAGCAGCTCGTGGACAGGGACGGTGGAGGGCTACACCTTC. Full variable domain (missing parts from reference TRBV14 and TRBJ1-2): EAGVTQFPSHSVIEKGQTVTLRCDPISGHDNLYWYRRVMGKEIKFLLHFVKESKQDESGMPNNRFLAERTGGTYSTLKVQPAELEDSGVYFCASSSWTGTVEGYTFGSGTRLTVV.

In its sample, this clone was seen a few times. The chain is built from TRBV9 and TRBJ2-7; D uncertain. The CDR3 runs 12 residues. From germline, CDR1 is SGDLS and CDR2 YYNGEE. V was cut by 0 bases and J by 6 bases, with 7 bases left in between. The CDR3 loop is CASSVVRGEQYV. The CDR3 DNA is TGTGCCAGCAGCGTAGTGCGCGGCGAGCAGTACGTC.

The gene calls are TRBV27 and TRBJ1-4; perhaps TRBD1 as D (5 bases). Trimming removed 2 bases at V and 7 bases at J, with 5 bases between. Germline V CDR1 and CDR2: MNHEY, SMNVEV (reference sequence). The CDR3 spans 12 residues. In DNA, the CDR3 is TGTGCCAGCAGTTTAAGGGGTGAAAAACTGTTTTTT. Translating gives CASSLRGEKLFF.

This clone occurred once. The chain employs TRBV25-1 and TRBJ2-3; a weak D match, TRBD2 (6 bases). Germline V CDR1 and CDR2: MGHDK, SYGVNS. The CDR3 totals 14 residues. Trimming removed 8 bases at V and 3 bases at J, with 15 bases between. CDR3 nucleotide sequence: TGTGCCAGCGGCCGGGACTCAAAAACAGATACGCAGTATTTT. As protein: CASGRDSKTDTQYF.

The V gene is TRBV15, the J gene TRBJ2-7, with TRBD2 identical over 8 bases. Trimming cost V 3 bases and J 6 bases; bases outside gene matches: 13. Per germline, CDR1 LNHNV and CDR2 YYDKDF (reference sequence). CDR3 size: 16 residues. The CDR3: CATSRGAAGDGGEQYV. In nucleotides, the CDR3 is TGTGCCACCAGCAGGGGGGCAGCGGGAGACGGTGGCGAGCAGTACGTC.

V is TRBV5-5 and J is TRBJ1-2; 7 positions match TRBD1. Germline V lookup: CDR1 SGHKS, CDR2 YYEKEE (reference sequence). The CDR3 loop spans 15 amino acids. V gave up 4 bases and J gave up 6 bases; unmatched junction bases: 12. For the CDR3, the DNA is TGTGCCAGCAGCCGGCGTGGGGACAGTATTGATGGCTACACCTTC. It codes for CASSRRGDSIDGYTF.

V is TRBV5-6 and J is TRBJ1-2, with D perhaps TRBD1 (5 bases). CDR1 is SGHDT, CDR2 YYEEEE, per germline. Trimming cost V 0 bases and J 4 bases, with 13 bases left between them. This CDR3 has 15 residues. The CDR3 nucleotides read TGTGCCAGCAGCTTGGTACGGGCAGGGCCCTATGGCTACACCTTC. Protein sequence: CASSLVRAGPYGYTF. Supplemented by reference TRBV5-6 and TRBJ1-2, the full variable domain reads DAGVTQSPTHLIKTRGQQVTLRCSPKSGHDTVSWYQQALGQGPQFIFQYYEEEERQRGNFPDRFSGHQFPNYSSELNVNALLLGDSALYLCASSLVRAGPYGYTFGSGTRLTVV.

Only one count was recorded for this clone. This rearrangement joins TRBV6-5 to TRBJ1-1; D possibly corresponds to TRBD1 (5 bases). This CDR3 is built from 14 residues. Trimming shortened V by 0 bases and J by 2 bases, and 7 bases separated the two germline ends. Germline V gene lookup returns CDR1 MNHEY and CDR2 SVGAGI. CDR3: CASSYSGTNTEAFF. CDR3 DNA: TGTGCCAGCAGTTACTCGGGGACTAACACTGAAGCTTTCTTT.

The rearrangement joins TRBV4-2 to TRBJ2-6; maybe TRBD1 (5 bases). Germline CDR1 reads LGHNA; CDR2 reads YNFKEQ. This CDR3 is built from 19 residues. V was trimmed by 0 bases and J by 0 bases, leaving 15 bases between them. This CDR3 reads CASSQEGLVVGSGANVLTF. As DNA, the CDR3 is TGTGCCAGCAGCCAAGAGGGGCTGGTCGTTGGCTCTGGGGCCAACGTCCTGACTTTC.